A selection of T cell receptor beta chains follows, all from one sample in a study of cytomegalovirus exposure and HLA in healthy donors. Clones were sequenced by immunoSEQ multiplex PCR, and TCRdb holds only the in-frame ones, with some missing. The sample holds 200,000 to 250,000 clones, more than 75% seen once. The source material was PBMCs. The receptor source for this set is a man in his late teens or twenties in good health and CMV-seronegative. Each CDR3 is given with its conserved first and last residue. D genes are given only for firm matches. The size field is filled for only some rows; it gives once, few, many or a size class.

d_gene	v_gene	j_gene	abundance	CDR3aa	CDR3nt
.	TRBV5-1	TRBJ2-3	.	CASSLVGLRNADTQYF	TGCGCCAGCAGCTTGGTTGGCCTCAGAAACGCAGATACGCAGTATTTT
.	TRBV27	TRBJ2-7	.	CASSSYEGSPYEQYF	TGTGCCAGCAGCTCATACGAGGGCTCCCCCTACGAGCAGTACTTC
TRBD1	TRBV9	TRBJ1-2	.	CASSVGTGDYGYTF	TGTGCCAGCAGCGTAGGCACAGGGGACTATGGCTACACCTTC
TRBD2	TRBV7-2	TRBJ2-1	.	CASSSGGRGMAYNEQFF	TGTGCCAGCAGCTCGGGGGGTCGCGGGATGGCCTACAATGAGCAGTTCTTC
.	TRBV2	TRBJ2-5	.	CASEGVAQETQYF	TGTGCCAGCGAAGGCGTAGCCCAAGAGACCCAGTACTTC
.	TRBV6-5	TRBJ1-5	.	CASSSYQGRDQPQHF	TGTGCCAGCAGTTCGTACCAGGGCCGGGATCAGCCCCAGCATTTT
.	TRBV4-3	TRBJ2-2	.	CASSQESGYGELFF	TGCGCCAGCAGCCAAGAATCGGGTTACGGGGAGCTGTTTTTT
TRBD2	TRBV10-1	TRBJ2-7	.	CASTPSGNSHEQYF	TGCGCCAGCACCCCGAGCGGGAATTCCCACGAGCAGTACTTC
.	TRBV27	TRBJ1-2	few	CASSTTANYGYTF	TGTGCCAGCAGTACAACAGCTAACTATGGCTACACCTTC
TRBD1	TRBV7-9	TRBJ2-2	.	CASSDPPGQGYTGELFF	TGTGCCAGCAGCGACCCACCGGGACAGGGCTACACCGGGGAGCTGTTTTTT
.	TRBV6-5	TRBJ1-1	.	CASSYDWGNTEAFF	TGTGCCAGCAGTTACGATTGGGGCAACACTGAAGCTTTCTTT
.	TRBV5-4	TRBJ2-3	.	CASSDSGTDTQYF	TGTGCCAGCAGCGACAGCGGCACAGATACGCAGTATTTT
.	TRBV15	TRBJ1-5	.	CATSPGQLNQPQHF	TGTGCCACCAGTCCTGGACAGCTAAATCAGCCCCAGCATTTT
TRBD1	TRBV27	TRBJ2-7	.	CASSSYRGPSYEQYF	TGTGCCAGCAGTTCTTACAGGGGGCCTTCCTACGAGCAGTACTTC
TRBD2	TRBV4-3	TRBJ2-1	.	CASSQDPAGGVEQFF	TGCGCCAGCAGCCAAGACCCAGCGGGGGGGGTTGAGCAGTTCTTC
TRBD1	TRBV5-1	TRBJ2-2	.	CASSPTTGDPGELFF	TGCGCCAGCAGCCCGACGACAGGGGACCCCGGGGAGCTGTTTTTT
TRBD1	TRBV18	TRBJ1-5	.	CASSHAQGAHGQPQHF	TGTGCCAGCTCACATGCTCAGGGGGCGCACGGACAGCCCCAGCATTTT
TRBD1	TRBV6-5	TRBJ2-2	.	CASRGQGWAGELFF	TGTGCCAGCAGAGGACAGGGATGGGCCGGGGAGCTGTTTTTT
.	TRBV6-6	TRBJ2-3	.	CASSIRGTDTQYF	TGTGCCAGCAGCATACGGGGCACAGATACGCAGTATTTT
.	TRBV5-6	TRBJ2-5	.	CASSLSGARQETQYF	TGTGCCAGCAGCTTGTCAGGGGCGAGACAAGAGACCCAGTACTTC
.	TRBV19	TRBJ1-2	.	CASSIDRDNGYTF	TGTGCCAGTAGTATAGACAGGGATAATGGCTACACCTTC
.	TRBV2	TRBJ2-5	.	CASSLEETQYF	TGTGCCAGCAGCCTAGAGGAGACCCAGTACTTC
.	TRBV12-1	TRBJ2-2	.	CASSRRGRTGELFF	TGTGCCAGCAGCCGTAGGGGGCGTACCGGGGAGCTGTTTTTT
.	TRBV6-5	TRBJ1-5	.	CASSYSSGQPQHF	TGTGCCAGCAGTTACTCGTCCGGTCAGCCCCAGCATTTT
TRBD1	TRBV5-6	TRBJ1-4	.	CASSSTGGVINEKLFF	TGTGCCAGCAGCTCCACAGGGGGCGTTATTAATGAAAAACTGTTTTTT
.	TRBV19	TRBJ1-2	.	CASSIFADGGDGYTF	TGTGCCAGTAGTATATTTGCGGACGGAGGGGATGGCTACACCTTC
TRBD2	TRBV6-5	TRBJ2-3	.	CASSYGRGGKETQYF	TGTGCCAGCAGTTACGGGCGGGGGGGAAAAGAGACGCAGTATTTT
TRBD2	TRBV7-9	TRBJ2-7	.	CASSLSGGTYEQYF	TGTGCCAGCAGCCTCTCGGGGGGGACCTACGAGCAGTACTTC
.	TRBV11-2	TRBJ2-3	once	CASSLVGGTDTQYF	TGTGCCAGCAGCTTAGTGGGGGGAACAGATACGCAGTATTTT
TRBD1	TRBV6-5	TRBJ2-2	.	CASRPPRDRAGELFF	TGTGCCAGCAGACCCCCCAGGGACAGGGCCGGGGAGCTGTTTTTT
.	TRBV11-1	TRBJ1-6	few	CASSLDSGNSPLHF	TGTGCCAGCAGCCTCGACAGTGGGAATTCACCCCTCCACTTT
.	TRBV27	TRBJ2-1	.	CASSSRGGYTNEQFF	TGTGCCAGCAGTTCCCGAGGAGGGTACACCAATGAGCAGTTCTTC
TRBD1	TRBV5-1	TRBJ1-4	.	CASSLGQGNEKLFF	TGCGCCAGCAGCTTGGGACAGGGTAATGAAAAACTGTTTTTT
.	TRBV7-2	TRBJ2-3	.	CASSLALEGTDTQYF	TGTGCCAGCAGCTTAGCGCTTGAGGGCACAGATACGCAGTATTTT
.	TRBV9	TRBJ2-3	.	CASSPQTSTDTQYF	TGTGCCAGCAGCCCGCAAACAAGCACAGATACGCAGTATTTT
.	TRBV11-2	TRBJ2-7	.	CASSLVAGSYEQYF	TGTGCCAGCAGCTTAGTGGCGGGATCCTACGAGCAGTACTTC
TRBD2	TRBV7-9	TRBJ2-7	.	CASSLVGGLESEQYF	TGTGCCAGCAGCTTAGTGGGGGGACTAGAAAGCGAGCAGTACTTC
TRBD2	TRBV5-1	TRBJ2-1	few	CASSIAGVGDEQFF	TGCGCCAGCAGCATAGCGGGAGTCGGCGATGAGCAGTTCTTC
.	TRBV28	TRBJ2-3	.	CASSLGPDGPTDTQYF	TGTGCCAGCAGTTTGGGGCCGGACGGACCCACAGATACGCAGTATTTT
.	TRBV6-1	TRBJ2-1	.	CAATPGLFNYNEQFF	TGTGCCGCCACCCCCGGACTCTTTAATTACAATGAGCAGTTCTTC
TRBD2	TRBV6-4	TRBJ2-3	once	CASSDSIGGTQYF	TGTGCCAGCAGTGACTCGATCGGGGGGACGCAGTATTTT
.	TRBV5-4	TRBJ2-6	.	CASSSDRSSGANVLTF	TGTGCCAGCAGCTCGGACAGATCCTCTGGGGCCAACGTCCTGACTTTC
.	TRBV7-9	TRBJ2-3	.	CASSFESLDTQYF	TGTGCCAGCAGCTTTGAGTCCCTAGATACGCAGTATTTT
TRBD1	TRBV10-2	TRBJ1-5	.	CASRQGADNQPQHF	TGCGCCAGCAGACAGGGGGCGGACAATCAGCCCCAGCATTTT
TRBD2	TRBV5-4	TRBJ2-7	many	CASSTGTSGGLEQYF	TGTGCCAGCAGCACAGGGACTAGCGGGGGACTCGAGCAGTACTTC
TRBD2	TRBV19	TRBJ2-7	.	CASSRSSGNYEQYF	TGTGCCAGTAGTAGGTCTAGCGGGAATTACGAGCAGTACTTC
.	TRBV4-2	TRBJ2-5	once	CASSHPGTGEETQYF	TGTGCCAGCAGCCATCCCGGGACTGGGGAAGAGACCCAGTACTTC
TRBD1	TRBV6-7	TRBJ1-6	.	CASVDKQGANFSSPLHF	TGTGCCAGCGTAGACAAACAGGGGGCTAATTTTAGTTCACCCCTCCACTTT
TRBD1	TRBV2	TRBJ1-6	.	CASIGVDRDSPLHF	TGTGCCAGCATAGGGGTTGACAGGGACTCACCCCTCCACTTT
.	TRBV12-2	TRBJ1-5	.	CASRSSRPAGKNQPQHF	TGTGCAAGTCGCTCCTCCAGGCCAGCGGGGAAAAATCAGCCCCAGCATTTT